The next 8 T cell receptor beta chains were all read from a single sample in a study of PD-L1 blockade in urothelial cancer. Time point noted: pretreatment peripheral blood. The table came from immunoSEQ multiplex PCR; TCRdb's copy has only in-frame clones and leaves some out. This table holds 60,000 or so clones, 65% to 90% found once. Sequenced here: PBMCs, sampled around atezolizumab (anti-PD-L1) treatment. These receptors were taken from a man aged 65-85 years with urothelial cancer.

This clone was recorded a few times. The chain is built from TRBV2 and TRBJ2-1, with TRBD2 matching 7 bases. Germline V gene sequence: CDR1 SNHLY, CDR2 FYNNEI. The CDR3 length is 14 residues. Unmatched junction bases numbered 6, after V lost 4 bases and J lost 6 bases. DNA of the CDR3: TGTGCCAGCAGTGGAGGTGGGGGGGTCAATGAGCAGTTCTTC. Translating gives CASSGGGGVNEQFF.

The V call is TRBV2, the J call TRBJ2-7; TRBD1 agrees at 8 bases. The CDR3 covers 14 residues. The junction had 8 bases not matched to a gene; V was cut back by 9 bases and J by 1 base. The germline V gene has CDR1 SNHLY and CDR2 FYNNEI. This CDR3 is CASQTGTGSYEQYF. CDR3 sequence (DNA): TGTGCCAGTCAAACCGGGACAGGATCCTACGAGCAGTACTTC.

V and J are TRBV6-5 and TRBJ2-1, with 8 bases that match TRBD1. Germline CDR1 is MNHEY and CDR2 is SVGAGI. V lost 2 bases and J lost 2; bases outside the gene matches: 2. There are 15 residues in the CDR3. The CDR3: CASSYATGAYNEQFF. CDR3 bases: TGTGCCAGCAGTTACGCGACAGGGGCCTACAATGAGCAGTTCTTC.

The chain carries TRBV7-9 and TRBJ2-2; 9 nucleotides align to TRBD1. The V gene end was trimmed by 4 bases and the J gene end by 7 bases; junction bases not matched to a gene: 4. Germline CDR1 SEHNR, CDR2 FQNEAQ (reference sequence). The CDR3 extends over 14 amino acids. The CDR3 DNA sequence: TGTGCCAGCAGCTCCGGACAGGGGCGCGGGGAGCTGTTTTTT. Translating it yields CASSSGQGRGELFF.

The rearrangement uses TRBV27 and TRBJ2-5, with a tentative D call TRBD1 (6 bases). This CDR3 is 16 amino acids long. Germline CDR1 and CDR2: MNHEY and SMNVEV (reference sequence). V lost 1 base, J lost 4 bases, and 16 bases lay in between. The CDR3 loop is CASSLLYTGMGETQYF. The DNA of the CDR3 is TGTGCCAGCAGTTTATTATATACAGGGATGGGAGAGACCCAGTACTTC.

The CDR3 bases are TGTGCCAGTGTTGACAGGCTGAATGAGCAGTACTTC. This translates into CASVDRLNEQYF. The gene calls are TRBV19 and TRBJ2-7; maybe TRBD1 (6 bases). CDR1 and CDR2 (germline): LNHDA, SQIVND (reference sequence). The CDR3 extends over 12 amino acids. Trimming removed 8 bases from V and 7 bases from J, with 15 bases in between.

The chain recombines TRBV6-5 with TRBJ1-1; no firm D call. CDR1 is MNHEY and CDR2 is SVGAGI in the germline V gene. V was clipped by 0 bases and J by 1 base, with 6 bases between them. This CDR3 spans 14 amino acids. In nucleotides, the CDR3 is TGTGCCAGCAGTTACTCAGACAAGAACACTGAAGCTTTCTTT. This sequence encodes CASSYSDKNTEAFF.

As regards this clone: A junction end diverges from the germline sequence, so it may reflect a read error. The chain links TRBV9 to TRBJ2-1; weak D call: TRBD1 (6 bases). Germline CDR1 reads SGDLS; CDR2 reads YYNGEE. The CDR3 consists of 15 residues. The CDR3 protein is CASSLMDSSYNVQFF. In nucleotides, the CDR3 is TGTGCCAGCAGCCTTATGGACAGCTCCTACAATGTGCAGTTCTTC.